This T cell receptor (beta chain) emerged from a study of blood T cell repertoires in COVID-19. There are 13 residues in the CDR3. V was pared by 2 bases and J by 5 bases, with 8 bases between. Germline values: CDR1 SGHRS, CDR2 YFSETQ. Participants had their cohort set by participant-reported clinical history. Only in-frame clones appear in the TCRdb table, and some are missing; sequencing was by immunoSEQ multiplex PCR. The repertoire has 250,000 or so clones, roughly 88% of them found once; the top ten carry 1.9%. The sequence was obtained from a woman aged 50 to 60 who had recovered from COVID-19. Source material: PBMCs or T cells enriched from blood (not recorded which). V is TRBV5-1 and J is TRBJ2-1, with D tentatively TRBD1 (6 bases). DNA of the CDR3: TGCGCCAGCAGCTTCGGACAGAACAATGAGCAGTTCTTC. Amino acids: CASSFGQNNEQFF.